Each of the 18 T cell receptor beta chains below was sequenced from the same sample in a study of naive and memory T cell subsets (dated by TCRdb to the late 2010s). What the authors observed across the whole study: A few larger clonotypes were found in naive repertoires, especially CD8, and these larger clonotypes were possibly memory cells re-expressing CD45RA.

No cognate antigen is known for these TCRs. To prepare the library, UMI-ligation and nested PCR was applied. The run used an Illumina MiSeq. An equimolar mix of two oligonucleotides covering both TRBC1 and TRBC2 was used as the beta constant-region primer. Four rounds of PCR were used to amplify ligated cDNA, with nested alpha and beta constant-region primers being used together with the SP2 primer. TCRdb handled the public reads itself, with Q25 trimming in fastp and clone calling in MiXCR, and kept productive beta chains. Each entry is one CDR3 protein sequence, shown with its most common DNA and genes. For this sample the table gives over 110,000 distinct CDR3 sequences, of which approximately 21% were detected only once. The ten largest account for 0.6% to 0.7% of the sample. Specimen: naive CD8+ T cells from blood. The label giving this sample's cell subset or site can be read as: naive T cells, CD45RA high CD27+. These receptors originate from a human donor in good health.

As DNA, the CDR3 is TGTGCCAGCAGTTTGTCGTGGAACACTGAAGCTTTCTTT. Its protein is CASSLSWNTEAFF. The V gene is TRBV27, the J gene TRBJ1-1; no reliable D call. V lost 3 bases, J lost 1 base, and 6 bases lay in between. CDR3 size: 13 residues. From germline, CDR1 is MNHEY and CDR2 SMNVEV (reference sequence).

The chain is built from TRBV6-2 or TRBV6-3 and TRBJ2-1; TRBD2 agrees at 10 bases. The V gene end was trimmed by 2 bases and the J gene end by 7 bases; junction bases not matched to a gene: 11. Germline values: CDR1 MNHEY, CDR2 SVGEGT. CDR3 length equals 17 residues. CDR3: CASSYPPWLAGVNEQFF. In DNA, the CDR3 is TGTGCCAGCAGTTACCCCCCGTGGCTAGCGGGAGTTAATGAGCAGTTCTTC.

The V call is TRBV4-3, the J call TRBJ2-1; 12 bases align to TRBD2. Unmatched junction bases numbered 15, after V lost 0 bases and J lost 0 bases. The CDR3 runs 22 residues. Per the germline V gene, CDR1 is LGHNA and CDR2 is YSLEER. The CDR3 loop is CASSQDLVLAGGPRSSYNEQFF. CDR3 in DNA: TGCGCCAGCAGCCAAGATTTAGTACTAGCGGGAGGCCCGAGGAGCTCCTACAATGAGCAGTTCTTC.

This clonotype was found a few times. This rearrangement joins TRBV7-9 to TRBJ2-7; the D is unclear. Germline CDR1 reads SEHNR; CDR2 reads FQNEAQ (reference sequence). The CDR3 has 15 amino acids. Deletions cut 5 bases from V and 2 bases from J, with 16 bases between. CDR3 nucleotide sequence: TGTGCCAGCAGCCCACACACAGCCATCCCCTACGAGCAGTACTTC. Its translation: CASSPHTAIPYEQYF.

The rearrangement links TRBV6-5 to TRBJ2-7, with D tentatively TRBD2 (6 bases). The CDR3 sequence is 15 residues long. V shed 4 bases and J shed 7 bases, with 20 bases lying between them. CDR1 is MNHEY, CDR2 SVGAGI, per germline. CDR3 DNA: TGTGCCAGCAGTTCGTCCGGGATCTTAGGAGGGGAGCAGTACTTC. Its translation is CASSSSGILGGEQYF.

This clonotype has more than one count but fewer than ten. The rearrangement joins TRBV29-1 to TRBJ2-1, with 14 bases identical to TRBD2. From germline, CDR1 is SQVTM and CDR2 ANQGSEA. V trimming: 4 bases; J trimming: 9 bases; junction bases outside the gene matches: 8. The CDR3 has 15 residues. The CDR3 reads CSVVGTSGRNGEQFF. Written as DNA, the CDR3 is TGCAGCGTTGTAGGGACTAGCGGGAGAAATGGTGAGCAGTTCTTC.

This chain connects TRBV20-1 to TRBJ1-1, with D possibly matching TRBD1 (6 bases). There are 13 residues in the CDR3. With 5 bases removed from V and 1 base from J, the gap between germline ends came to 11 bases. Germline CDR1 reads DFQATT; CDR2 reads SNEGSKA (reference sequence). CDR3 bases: TGCAGTGCTCCTGAGACAGGGAACACTGAAGCTTTCTTT. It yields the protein CSAPETGNTEAFF.

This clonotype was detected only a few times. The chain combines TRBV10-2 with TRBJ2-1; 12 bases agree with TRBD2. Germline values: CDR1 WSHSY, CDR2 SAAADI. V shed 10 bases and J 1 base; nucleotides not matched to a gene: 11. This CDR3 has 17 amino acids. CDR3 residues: CAIMASGRGGSYNEQFF. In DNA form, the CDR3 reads TGCGCCATCATGGCTAGCGGGAGGGGCGGGTCCTACAATGAGCAGTTCTTC.

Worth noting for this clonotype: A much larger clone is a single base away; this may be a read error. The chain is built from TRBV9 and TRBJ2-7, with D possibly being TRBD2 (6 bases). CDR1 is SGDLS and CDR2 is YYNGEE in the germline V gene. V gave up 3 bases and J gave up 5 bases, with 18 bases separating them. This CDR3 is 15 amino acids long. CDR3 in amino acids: CASSGGVKEIHEQYF. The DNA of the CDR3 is TGTGCCAGCAGCGGGGGGGTGAAAGAAATCCACGAGCAGTACTTC. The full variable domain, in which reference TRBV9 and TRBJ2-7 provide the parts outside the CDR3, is DSGVTQTPKHLITATGQRVTLRCSPRSGDLSVYWYQQSLDQGLQFLIQYYNGEERAKGNILERFSAQQFPDLHSELNLSSLELGDSALYFCASSGGVKEIHEQYFGPGTRLTVT.

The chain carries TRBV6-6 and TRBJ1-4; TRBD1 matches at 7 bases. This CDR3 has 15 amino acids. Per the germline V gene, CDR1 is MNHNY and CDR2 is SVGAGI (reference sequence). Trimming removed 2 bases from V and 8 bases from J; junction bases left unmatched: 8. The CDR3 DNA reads TGTGCCAGCAGTTACCTGACAGGGAGCGAGGAAAAACTGTTTTTT. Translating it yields CASSYLTGSEEKLFF.

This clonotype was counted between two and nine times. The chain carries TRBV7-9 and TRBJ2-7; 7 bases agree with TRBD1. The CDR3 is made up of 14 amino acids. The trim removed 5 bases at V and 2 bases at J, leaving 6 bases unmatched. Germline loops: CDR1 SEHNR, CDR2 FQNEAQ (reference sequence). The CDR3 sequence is CASSRDSLAYEQYF. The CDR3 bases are TGTGCCAGCAGCAGGGACAGCCTGGCCTACGAGCAGTACTTC.

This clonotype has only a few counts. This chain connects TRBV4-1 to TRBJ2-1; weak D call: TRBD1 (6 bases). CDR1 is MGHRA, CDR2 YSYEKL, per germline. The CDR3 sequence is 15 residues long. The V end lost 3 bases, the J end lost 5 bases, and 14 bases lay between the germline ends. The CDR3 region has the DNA TGCGCCAGCAGCCAGACGCCGAACAGGGACAATGAGCAGTTCTTC. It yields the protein CASSQTPNRDNEQFF.

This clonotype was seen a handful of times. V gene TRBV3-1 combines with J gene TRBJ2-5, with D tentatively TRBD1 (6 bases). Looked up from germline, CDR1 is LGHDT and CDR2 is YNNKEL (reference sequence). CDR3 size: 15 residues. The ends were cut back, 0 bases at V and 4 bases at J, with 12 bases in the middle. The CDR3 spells CASSQDETGIETQYF. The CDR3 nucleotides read TGTGCCAGCAGCCAAGATGAAACAGGGATAGAGACCCAGTACTTC.

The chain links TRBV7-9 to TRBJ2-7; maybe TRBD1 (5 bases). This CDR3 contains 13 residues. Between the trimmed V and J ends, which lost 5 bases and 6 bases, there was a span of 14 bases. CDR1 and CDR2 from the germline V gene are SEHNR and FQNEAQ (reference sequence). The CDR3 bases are TGTGCCAGCAGCCTAGGGGTGAATCGCGAGCAGTACTTC. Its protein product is CASSLGVNREQYF.

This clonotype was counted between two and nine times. CDR3 sequence: CASSSQRSTELYNEQFF. Here the CDR3 DNA reads TGTGCCAGCAGCTCCCAGAGGTCAACGGAGTTATACAATGAGCAGTTCTTC. The chain links TRBV9 to TRBJ2-1; no firm D call. This CDR3 is 17 amino acids long. CDR1 and CDR2 (germline): SGDLS, YYNGEE. Trimming took off 4 bases at V and 4 bases at J, with 21 bases between the two ends.

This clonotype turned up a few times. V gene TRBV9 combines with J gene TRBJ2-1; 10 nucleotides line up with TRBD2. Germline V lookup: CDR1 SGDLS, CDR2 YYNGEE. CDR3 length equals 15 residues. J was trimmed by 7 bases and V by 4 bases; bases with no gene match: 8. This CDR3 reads CASSSSGRAMNEQFF. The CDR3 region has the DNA TGTGCCAGCAGCTCGAGCGGGAGGGCCATGAATGAGCAGTTCTTC. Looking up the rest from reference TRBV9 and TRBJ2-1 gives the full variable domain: DSGVTQTPKHLITATGQRVTLRCSPRSGDLSVYWYQQSLDQGLQFLIQYYNGEERAKGNILERFSAQQFPDLHSELNLSSLELGDSALYFCASSSSGRAMNEQFFGPGTRLTVL.

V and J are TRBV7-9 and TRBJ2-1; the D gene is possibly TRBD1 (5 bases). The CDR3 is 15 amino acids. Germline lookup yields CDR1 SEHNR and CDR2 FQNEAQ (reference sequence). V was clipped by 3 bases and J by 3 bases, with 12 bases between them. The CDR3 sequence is CASSFGSGFYNEQFF. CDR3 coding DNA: TGTGCCAGCAGCTTTGGGTCAGGGTTCTACAATGAGCAGTTCTTC.

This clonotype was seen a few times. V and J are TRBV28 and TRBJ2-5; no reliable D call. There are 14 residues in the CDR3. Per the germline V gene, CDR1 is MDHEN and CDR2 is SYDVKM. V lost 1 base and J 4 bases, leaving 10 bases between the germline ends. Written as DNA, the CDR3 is TGTGCCAGCAGTTTATACCCTAAAGGAGAGACCCAGTACTTC. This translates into CASSLYPKGETQYF.